These T cell receptor beta chains were read from a single sample in a study of T cell repertoires in cytomegalovirus infection. Their specific antigens are unknown. From the reads, TCRdb called clonotypes with MiXCR, one entry per CDR3 protein. There are hundreds of thousands of distinct CDR3 sequences in the sample; approximately 46% occur only once, and about 41% lies in the top ten. Sequencing used cultured PBMCs, obtained from culture after CMV antigen stimulation. The receptors were gathered from a human donor in good health (CMV status not recorded). Some clones in this sample may be carry-over from other donors' samples. CDR3s include the opening cysteine and the closing phenylalanine or tryptophan. D genes are given only for firm matches. For some rows the clone size is stated as once, few or many, or as a class when expanded; others skip it.

size,D,V,J,DNA,CDR3
NA,NA,TRBV29-1,TRBJ2-7,TGCAGCGCTCGACAGGAATCCTACGAGCAGTACTTC,CSARQESYEQYF
NA,NA,TRBV6-1,TRBJ1-5,TGTGCCAGCACGTCGACAGGAGCCTATCAGCCCCAGCATTTT,CASTSTGAYQPQHF
NA,NA,TRBV9,TRBJ1-1,TGTGCCAGCAGCGTAGTTCGGGCAGGGTCAGGAGCTTTCTTT,CASSVVRAGSGAFF
NA,NA,TRBV12-3/TRBV12-4,TRBJ1-1,TGTGCCAGCAGTTTGGGGGGTGTGAGCACTGAAGCTTTCTTT,CASSLGGVSTEAFF
NA,TRBD2,TRBV7-6,TRBJ2-1,TGTGCCAGCAGCCCCCGGACTAGTAATGAGCAGTTCTTC,CASSPRTSNEQFF
NA,NA,TRBV4-1,TRBJ2-1,TGCGCCAGCAGCCAACTGGGGCGGGGCGTTGCCCAGTTCTTC,CASSQLGRGVAQFF
few,TRBD1,TRBV7-2,TRBJ2-5,TGTGCCAGCAGCCAGCAGGGGGCCCAGTACTTC,CASSQQGAQYF
NA,TRBD2,TRBV7-2,TRBJ2-7,TGTGCCAGCAGTCTTAGCGGGAGGGCGGAAGAGCAGTACTTC,CASSLSGRAEEQYF
NA,NA,TRBV20-1,TRBJ2-2,TGCAGTGCTAGGGGCAGGTTTCAGGAGCTGTTTTTT,CSARGRFQELFF
NA,NA,TRBV7-2,TRBJ2-1,TGTGCCAGTGCACGAGGGGGACCTTCCTACAATGAGCAGTTCTTC,CASARGGPSYNEQFF
NA,NA,TRBV28,TRBJ2-1,TGTGCCACCGGGGTCTCCTACAATGAGCAGTTCTTC,CATGVSYNEQFF
few,TRBD2,TRBV7-6,TRBJ2-1,TGTGCCAGCAGCTTAAGTAGCGGGAAGTACAATGAGCAGTTCTTC,CASSLSSGKYNEQFF
NA,TRBD1,TRBV7-9,TRBJ1-2,TGTGCCAGCAGCTCCGAGACAGGGACCTATGGCTACACCTTC,CASSSETGTYGYTF
few,NA,TRBV7-8,TRBJ1-2,TGTGCCAGCAGCTCGGACGGCTATGGCTACACCTTC,CASSSDGYGYTF
few,NA,TRBV7-6,TRBJ2-5,TGTGCCAGCAGCTTAGGGCGCAGCCAAGAGACCCAGTACTTC,CASSLGRSQETQYF
NA,TRBD2,TRBV7-1,TRBJ2-5,TGTGCCAGCGGGAGGGTAGCCGAAGAGACCCAGTACTTC,CASGRVAEETQYF
few,NA,TRBV12-3/TRBV12-4,TRBJ2-2,TGTGCCAGCCTTACGGGACTTGACACCGGGGAGCTGTTTTTT,CASLTGLDTGELFF
NA,TRBD2,TRBV6-8,TRBJ2-3,TGTGCCAGCATGCTTCTTGCGGGAGTAATAGATACGCAGTATTTT,CASMLLAGVIDTQYF
few,NA,TRBV6-1,TRBJ2-7,TGTGCACACGAAGGTGGAGGATCCTACGAGCAGTACTTC,CAHEGGGSYEQYF
NA,NA,TRBV6-5,TRBJ1-3,TGTGCCGGCTCAGAGAACACCATATATTTT,CAGSENTIYF
NA,NA,TRBV28,TRBJ1-3,TGTGCCAGCAGACCGCCGGGGGACATCCCTGGAAACACCATATATTTT,CASRPPGDIPGNTIYF
NA,NA,TRBV20-1,TRBJ2-1,TGCAGTGCTAGTATTCAGGGGGCGGGAGGTGAGGAGTTCTTC,CSASIQGAGGEEFF
few,TRBD1,TRBV7-6,TRBJ2-3,TGTGCCAGCAGCTTACCCCGACAGGGCTCAGTCACAGATACGCAGTATTTT,CASSLPRQGSVTDTQYF
NA,NA,TRBV19,TRBJ1-2,TGTGCCAGTAGAGAAGCCGGGACAATTAACTATGGCTACACCTTC,CASREAGTINYGYTF
few,NA,TRBV20-1,TRBJ2-2,TGCAGTGCCCCAGCGTTAGGGGCCGGTTCCGGGGAGCTGTTTTTT,CSAPALGAGSGELFF
NA,TRBD1,TRBV7-2,TRBJ2-1,TGTGCCAGCAGCTTAGTCTCGGGACAGGCCTACAATGAGCAGTTCTTC,CASSLVSGQAYNEQFF
NA,TRBD2,TRBV2,TRBJ2-5,TGTGCCAGCAGCCGAACAGGACTAGCGGGAGTCGGCAGCCAAGAGACCCAGTACTTC,CASSRTGLAGVGSQETQYF
few,TRBD2,TRBV7-8,TRBJ2-5,TGTGCCAGCAGCTCCGGGGGGCTAGCGGGGATGGAGACCCAGTACTTC,CASSSGGLAGMETQYF
NA,NA,TRBV12-3/TRBV12-4,TRBJ1-6,TGTGCCAGCAGTTTATGGGGGAACAATTCACCCCTCCACTTT,CASSLWGNNSPLHF
NA,TRBD1,TRBV12-3/TRBV12-4,TRBJ1-1,TGTGCCAGCAGTTTCACAGGGGGTATGACTGAAGCTTTCTTT,CASSFTGGMTEAFF
few,NA,TRBV9,TRBJ2-1,TGTGCCAGCAGCGTAAGCTATGAAGAAAATGAGCAGTTCTTC,CASSVSYEENEQFF
few,NA,TRBV27,TRBJ1-6,TGTGCCAGCAGTCAACATAGGGGGTCTAGGGATTCACCCCTCCACTTT,CASSQHRGSRDSPLHF
NA,TRBD2,TRBV6-1,TRBJ2-3,TGTGCCAGCAGTGAAGAGCGGGGGGCCCTAGACACAGATACGCAGTATTTT,CASSEERGALDTDTQYF
NA,NA,TRBV10-2,TRBJ2-5,TGCGCCAGCAGTGCTATGGGGCGAGAGACCCAGTACTTC,CASSAMGRETQYF
many,TRBD1,TRBV7-2,TRBJ1-2,TGTGCCAGCAGCCCGACAGGGTACGGCTACACCTTC,CASSPTGYGYTF
NA,NA,TRBV7-2,TRBJ1-1,TGTGCCAGCAGCTTACGGGCCGTGGGGGTGAACACTGAAGCTTTCTTT,CASSLRAVGVNTEAFF
NA,NA,TRBV2,TRBJ2-5,TGTGCCGGAAGGACAGATCAAGAGACCCAGTACTTC,CAGRTDQETQYF
NA,NA,TRBV7-6,TRBJ2-7,TGTGCCAGCAGCTTAGGGAAGTATCTCGAGCAGTACTTC,CASSLGKYLEQYF
few,NA,TRBV7-9,TRBJ2-1,TGTGCCAGCAGCTTTAACAGGGTCGACAATGAGCAGTTCTTC,CASSFNRVDNEQFF
NA,TRBD2,TRBV11-3,TRBJ2-1,TGTGCCAGCAGCCCCGGGGGTAGCGGGAGGGCCATGAATGAGCAGTTCTTC,CASSPGGSGRAMNEQFF
NA,TRBD1,TRBV7-9,TRBJ1-1,TGTGCCAGCAGGGGCTCGGGACAGGGAAACACTGAAGCTTTCTTT,CASRGSGQGNTEAFF
NA,TRBD1,TRBV12-3/TRBV12-4,TRBJ2-2,TGTGCCATCACAGGGGGTTCGAACACCGGGGAGCTGTTTTTT,CAITGGSNTGELFF
few,NA,TRBV7-9,TRBJ1-3,TGTGCCAGCAGCCGGGGGGAGGCATCGACAGGAAACACCATATATTTT,CASSRGEASTGNTIYF
NA,NA,TRBV30,TRBJ1-5,TGTGCCTGGAACCCCGATCAGACACCTCCCAATCAGCCCCAGCATTTT,CAWNPDQTPPNQPQHF
few,NA,TRBV12-3/TRBV12-4,TRBJ2-7,TGTGCCAGCAGTGAAAGGCACGAGCAGTACTTC,CASSERHEQYF
NA,NA,TRBV6-1,TRBJ1-1,TGTGCCAGCAGTACCGCCTCGGACCAAGAAGCTTTCTTT,CASSTASDQEAFF